This record covers a single T cell receptor beta chain. The sample is drawn from a study of blood T cell repertoires in COVID-19. TCRdb keeps only in-frame clones here, not all; method: immunoSEQ multiplex PCR. The sample yields 200,000 to 250,000 clones, under 90% seen once. Trimming stripped 6 bases from V and 4 bases from J, with 9 bases between. This CDR3 region has 12 residues. From germline, CDR1 is MNHNY and CDR2 SVGAGI (reference sequence). This receptor was obtained from a woman older than 75 with acute or convalescent COVID-19. The sequenced sample was peripheral blood. V usage is TRBV6-6 and J usage is TRBJ1-2; maybe TRBD1 (6 bases). The CDR3 reads CASSQGIYGYTF. CDR3 DNA: TGTGCCAGCAGCCAGGGGATCTATGGCTACACCTTC.